These 9 T cell receptor beta chains originate from one sample sequenced in a study of blood T cell repertoires in COVID-19. This table comes from immunoSEQ multiplex PCR, and its TCRdb copy is limited to in-frame clones, with some not included. Among some 33,000 clones listed, roughly 88% were seen once. The sample comprised peripheral blood. The source of these receptors is a human donor in a cohort sampled during active COVID-19.

The rearrangement joins TRBV7-9 to TRBJ1-3, with 7 bases aligning to TRBD1. This CDR3 is built from 14 residues. V trimming: 5 bases; J trimming: 2 bases; junction bases outside the gene matches: 3. Germline V gene lookup returns CDR1 SEHNR and CDR2 FQNEAQ (reference sequence). The CDR3 reads CASSPGGPGNTIYF. In nucleotides, the CDR3 is TGTGCCAGCAGCCCAGGGGGGCCTGGAAACACCATATATTTT.

The chain links TRBV7-2 to TRBJ2-7; 12 nucleotides align to TRBD1. Germline loops: CDR1 SGHTA, CDR2 FQGNSA. This CDR3 has 15 amino acids. V lost 5 bases and J lost 3; bases outside the gene matches: 5. CDR3 coding DNA: TGTGCCAGCAGCCGGGACAGGGGGCTCCTCTACGAGCAGTACTTC. Translating it yields CASSRDRGLLYEQYF. The full variable domain, rest sourced from reference TRBV7-2 and TRBJ2-7, is GAGVSQSPSNKVTEKGKDVELRCDPISGHTALYWYRQSLGQGLEFLIYFQGNSAPDKSGLPSDRFSAERTGGSVSTLTIQRTQQEDSAVYLCASSRDRGLLYEQYFGPGTRLTVT.

V usage is TRBV13 and J usage is TRBJ1-3; D perhaps matches TRBD1 (5 bases). The CDR3 runs to 15 residues. Trimming shortened V by 2 bases and J by 4 bases, and 12 bases separated the two germline ends. Germline-derived CDR1 and CDR2 are PRHDT and FYEKMQ (reference sequence). This chain's CDR3 is CASSLWGGTGNTIYF. The CDR3 region has the DNA TGTGCCAGCAGCTTATGGGGGGGAACCGGAAACACCATATATTTT.

The chain uses TRBV5-1 and TRBJ1-4, with 7 positions matching TRBD1. The CDR3 spans 16 residues. Germline CDR1 and CDR2: SGHRS and YFSETQ. Trimming at V came to 0 bases and at J to 6 bases, leaving 8 bases not matched to a gene. CDR3 sequence (DNA): TGCGCCAGCAGCTTGGCTAACAGGGGTAGGGATGAAAAACTGTTTTTT. Residues: CASSLANRGRDEKLFF.

The rearrangement joins TRBV4-3 to TRBJ2-7; 7 bases are a match to TRBD2. J was trimmed by 3 bases and V by 4 bases; bases with no gene match: 9. Germline lookup yields CDR1 LGHNA and CDR2 YSLEER. CDR3 length: 15 residues. The DNA of the CDR3 is TGCGCCAGCAGCCTAACATGGGCGGGGGACTACGAGCAGTACTTC. It is translated as CASSLTWAGDYEQYF.

The V call is TRBV10-2, the J call TRBJ1-2; no reliable D call. V was cut by 2 bases and J by 4 bases, with 11 bases left in between. The CDR3 loop spans 14 amino acids. Germline lookup yields CDR1 WSHSY and CDR2 SAAADI. In DNA form, the CDR3 reads TGCGCCAGCAGTGAGGGCGGATTGAGCTATGGCTACACCTTC. Protein: CASSEGGLSYGYTF.

The rearrangement links TRBV2 to TRBJ1-3; 8 positions agree with TRBD1. The V segment lost 6 bases and the J segment 3 bases; nucleotides outside the gene matches: 10. Germline CDR1 and CDR2: SNHLY and FYNNEI. The CDR3 totals 16 residues. CDR3 amino acids: CASRGGQGIFGNTIYF. Written as DNA, the CDR3 is TGTGCCAGCAGGGGAGGACAGGGAATCTTTGGAAACACCATATATTTT.

V gene TRBV7-2 combines with J gene TRBJ2-2, with a possible D match to TRBD2 (6 bases). CDR1 is SGHTA and CDR2 is FQGNSA in the germline V gene. The ends were cut back, 2 bases at V and 6 bases at J, with 10 bases in the middle. This CDR3 has 14 amino acids. CDR3 bases: TGTGCCAGCAGCTTATGGGGGAGGTCCGGGGAGCTGTTTTTT. Translation gives CASSLWGRSGELFF.

The rearrangement links TRBV7-9 to TRBJ1-4, with a possible D match to TRBD1 (6 bases). The CDR3 consists of 13 residues. Germline CDR1 and CDR2: SEHNR and FQNEAQ (reference sequence). V was trimmed by 4 bases and J by 5 bases, leaving 8 bases between them. The CDR3 protein is CASSSGVNEKLFF. Here the CDR3 DNA reads TGTGCCAGCAGCTCAGGGGTAAATGAAAAACTGTTTTTT.